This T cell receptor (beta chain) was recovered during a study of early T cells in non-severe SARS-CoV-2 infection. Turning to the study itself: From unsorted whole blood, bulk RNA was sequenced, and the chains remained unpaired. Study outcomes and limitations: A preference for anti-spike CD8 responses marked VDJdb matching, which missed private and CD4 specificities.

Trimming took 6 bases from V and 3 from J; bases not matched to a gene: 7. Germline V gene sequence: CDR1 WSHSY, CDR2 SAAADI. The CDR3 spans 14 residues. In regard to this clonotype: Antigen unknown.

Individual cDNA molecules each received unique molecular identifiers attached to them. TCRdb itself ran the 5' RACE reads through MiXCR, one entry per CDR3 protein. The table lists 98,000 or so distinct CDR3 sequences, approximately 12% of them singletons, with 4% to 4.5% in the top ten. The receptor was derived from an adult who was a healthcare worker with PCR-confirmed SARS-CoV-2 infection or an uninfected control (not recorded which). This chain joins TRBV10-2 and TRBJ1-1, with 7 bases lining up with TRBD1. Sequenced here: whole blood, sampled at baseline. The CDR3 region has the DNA TGCGCCAGCAGGGAACAGGGGTGGGACACTGAAGCTTTCTTT. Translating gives CASREQGWDTEAFF.